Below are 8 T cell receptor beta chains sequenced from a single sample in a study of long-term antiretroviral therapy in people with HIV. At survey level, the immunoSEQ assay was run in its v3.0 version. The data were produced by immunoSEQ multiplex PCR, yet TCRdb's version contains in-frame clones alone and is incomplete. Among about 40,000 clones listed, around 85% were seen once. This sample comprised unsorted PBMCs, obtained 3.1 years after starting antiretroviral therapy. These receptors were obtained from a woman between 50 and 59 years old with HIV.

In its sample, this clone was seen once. The CDR3 DNA follows: TGTGCCACCTCATCAGGACAGGGAAGTGAAGCTTTCTTT. Amino acids: CATSSGQGSEAFF. V usage is TRBV19 and J usage is TRBJ1-1, with TRBD1 matching 8 bases. This CDR3 contains 13 residues. J was trimmed by 7 bases and V by 10 bases; bases with no gene match: 11. Per germline, CDR1 LNHDA and CDR2 SQIVND (reference sequence).

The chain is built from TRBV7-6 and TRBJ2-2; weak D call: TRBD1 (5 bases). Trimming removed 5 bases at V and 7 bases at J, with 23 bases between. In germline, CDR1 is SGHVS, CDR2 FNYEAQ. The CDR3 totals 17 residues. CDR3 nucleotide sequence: TGTGCCAGCAGCGCTACCTCATTTAAGGGGCGGAGCGGGGAGCTGTTTTTT. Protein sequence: CASSATSFKGRSGELFF.

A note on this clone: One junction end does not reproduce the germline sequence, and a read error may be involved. The CDR3 coding sequence is TGTGCCAGCAGTCTATCCGGGACAGGGGACTACGAGCAGTACTTC. It is translated as CASSLSGTGDYEQYF. The chain recombines TRBV27 with TRBJ2-7; 10 bases fit TRBD1. CDR1 and CDR2 from the germline V gene are MNHEY and SMNVEV (reference sequence). The length of the CDR3 is 15 residues.

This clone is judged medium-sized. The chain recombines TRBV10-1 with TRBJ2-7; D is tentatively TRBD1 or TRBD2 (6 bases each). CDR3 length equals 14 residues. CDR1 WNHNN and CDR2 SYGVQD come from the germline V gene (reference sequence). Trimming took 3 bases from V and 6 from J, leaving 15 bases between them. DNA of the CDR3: TGCGCCAGCAGTGATCGCTCGGGGGCGGGCGAGCAGTACTTC. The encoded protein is CASSDRSGAGEQYF.

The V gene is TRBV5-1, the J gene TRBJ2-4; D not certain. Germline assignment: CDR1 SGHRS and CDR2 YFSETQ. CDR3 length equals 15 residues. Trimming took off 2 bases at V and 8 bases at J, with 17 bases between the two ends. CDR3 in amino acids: CASSLEGRDADIQYF. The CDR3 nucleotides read TGCGCCAGCAGCTTAGAAGGGCGAGACGCGGACATTCAGTACTTC.

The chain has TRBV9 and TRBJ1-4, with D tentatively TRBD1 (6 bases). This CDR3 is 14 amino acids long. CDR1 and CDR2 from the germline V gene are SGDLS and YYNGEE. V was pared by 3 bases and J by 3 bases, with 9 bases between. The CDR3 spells CASSEGVSNEKLFF. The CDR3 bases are TGTGCCAGCAGCGAGGGGGTCTCTAATGAAAAACTGTTTTTT.

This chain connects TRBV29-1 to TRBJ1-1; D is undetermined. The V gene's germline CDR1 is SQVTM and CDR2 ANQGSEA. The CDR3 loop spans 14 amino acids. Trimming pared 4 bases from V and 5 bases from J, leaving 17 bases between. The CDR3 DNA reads TGCAGCGTTGTCGAGCGAGGTAGGATGACTGAAGCTTTCTTT. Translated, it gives CSVVERGRMTEAFF. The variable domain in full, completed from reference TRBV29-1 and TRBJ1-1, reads SAVISQKPSRDICQRGTSLTIQCQVDSQVTMMFWYRQQPGQSLTLIATANQGSEATYESGFVIDKFPISRPNLTFSTLTVSNMSPEDSSIYLCSVVERGRMTEAFFGQGTRLTVV.

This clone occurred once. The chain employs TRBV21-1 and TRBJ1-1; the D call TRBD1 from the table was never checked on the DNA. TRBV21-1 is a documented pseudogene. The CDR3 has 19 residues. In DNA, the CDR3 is TGTGCCAGCAGGGATCCCTCCCGTAATTGGCGGCAGGGGAGCACTGAAGCTTTCTTT. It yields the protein CASRDPSRNWRQGSTEAFF.